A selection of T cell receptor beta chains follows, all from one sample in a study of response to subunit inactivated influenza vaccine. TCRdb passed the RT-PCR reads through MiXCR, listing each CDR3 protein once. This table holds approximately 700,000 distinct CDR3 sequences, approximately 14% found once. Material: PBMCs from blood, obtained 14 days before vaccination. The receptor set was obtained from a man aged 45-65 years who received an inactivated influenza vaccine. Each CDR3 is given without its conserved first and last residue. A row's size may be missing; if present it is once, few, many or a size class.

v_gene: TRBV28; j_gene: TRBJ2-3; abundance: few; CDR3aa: ASSQTSGYTDTQY
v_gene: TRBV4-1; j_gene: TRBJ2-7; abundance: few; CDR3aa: ASSRGADSYEQY
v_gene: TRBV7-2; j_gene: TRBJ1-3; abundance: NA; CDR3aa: ASKEFSGNTIY
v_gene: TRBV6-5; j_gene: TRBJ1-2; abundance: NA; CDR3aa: ASSTGGSGYT
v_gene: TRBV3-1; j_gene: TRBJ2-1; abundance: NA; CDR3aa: ASSQALNRVNEQF
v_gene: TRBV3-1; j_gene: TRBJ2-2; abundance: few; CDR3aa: ASSQNTVTGELF
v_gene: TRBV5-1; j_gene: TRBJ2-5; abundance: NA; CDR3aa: ASSLSTSQRGETQY
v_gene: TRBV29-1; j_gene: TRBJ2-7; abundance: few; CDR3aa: SVLTQTNLQY
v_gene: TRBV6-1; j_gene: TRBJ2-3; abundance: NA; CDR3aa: ASTQPTSGGADTQY
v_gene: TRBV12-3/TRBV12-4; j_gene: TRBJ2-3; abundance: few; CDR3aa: ASSTLQGSSTDTQY
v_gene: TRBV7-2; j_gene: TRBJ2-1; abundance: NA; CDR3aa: ASSSTGLSSYNEQF
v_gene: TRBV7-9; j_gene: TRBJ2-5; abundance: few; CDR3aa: ASSLDAPAGGTQY
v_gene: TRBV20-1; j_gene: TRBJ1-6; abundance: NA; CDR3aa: SVPSLRKPYNSPLH
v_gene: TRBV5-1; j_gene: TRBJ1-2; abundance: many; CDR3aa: ASSLDEGSSYGYT
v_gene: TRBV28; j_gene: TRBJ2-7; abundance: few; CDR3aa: ASSPGRGGDEQY
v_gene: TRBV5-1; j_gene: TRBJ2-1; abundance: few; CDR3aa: ASSPPGGAGNEQF
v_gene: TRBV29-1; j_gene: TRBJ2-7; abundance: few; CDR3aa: SVATGMNEQY
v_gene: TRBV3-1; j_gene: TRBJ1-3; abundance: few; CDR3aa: ASSQSGRIYGNTIY
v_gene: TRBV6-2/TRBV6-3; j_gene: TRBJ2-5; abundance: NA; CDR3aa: ASSSYHYQETQY
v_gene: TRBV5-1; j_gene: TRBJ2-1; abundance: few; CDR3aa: ASRQEPNYNEQF
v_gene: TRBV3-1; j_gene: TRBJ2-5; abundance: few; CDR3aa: ASSQPQGTSGKETQY
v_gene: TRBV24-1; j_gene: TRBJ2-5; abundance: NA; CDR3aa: ATSDLRGNQETQY
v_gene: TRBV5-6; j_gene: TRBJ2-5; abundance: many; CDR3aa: ASSARGKETQY
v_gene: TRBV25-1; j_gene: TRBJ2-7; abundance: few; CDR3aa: ASSGSWGEQY
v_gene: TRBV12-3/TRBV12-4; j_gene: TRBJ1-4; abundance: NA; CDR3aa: ASSYGSGTGKGSANEKLF
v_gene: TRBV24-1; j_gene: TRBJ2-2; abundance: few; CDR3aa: ATSEASWRSTGELF
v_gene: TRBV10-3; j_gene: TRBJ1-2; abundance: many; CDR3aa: AIPGQNYGYT
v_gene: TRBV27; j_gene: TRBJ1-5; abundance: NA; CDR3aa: ASSRTGARNQPQH
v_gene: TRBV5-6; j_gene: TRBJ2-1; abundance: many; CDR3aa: ASSTQLLANEQF
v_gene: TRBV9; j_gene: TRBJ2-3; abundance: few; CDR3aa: ASSEGPPLDTQY
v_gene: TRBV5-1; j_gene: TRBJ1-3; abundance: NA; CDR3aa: ASSLDTGGSGNTIY
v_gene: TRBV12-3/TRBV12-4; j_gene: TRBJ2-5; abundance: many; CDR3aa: ASSHRGTRQETQY
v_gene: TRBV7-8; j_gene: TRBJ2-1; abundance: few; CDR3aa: ASSLGRERTQF
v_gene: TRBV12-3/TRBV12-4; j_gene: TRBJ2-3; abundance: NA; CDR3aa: ASSLSAGGPDTQY
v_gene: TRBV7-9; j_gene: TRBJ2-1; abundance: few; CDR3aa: ASSPPRVYNEQF
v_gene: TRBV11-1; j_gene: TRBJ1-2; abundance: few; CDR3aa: ASSLPGSGYGYT
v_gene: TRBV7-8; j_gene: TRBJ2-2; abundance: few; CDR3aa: ASSSSGAPGELF
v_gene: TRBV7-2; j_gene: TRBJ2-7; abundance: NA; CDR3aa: ASSFEARLPYEQY
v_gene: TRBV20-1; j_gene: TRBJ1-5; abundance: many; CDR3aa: SATRQGNQPQH
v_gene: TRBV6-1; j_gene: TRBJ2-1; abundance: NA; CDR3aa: ASSQGTSGILKHNEQF
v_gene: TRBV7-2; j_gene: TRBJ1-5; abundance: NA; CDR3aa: ASSLAGFGNQPQH
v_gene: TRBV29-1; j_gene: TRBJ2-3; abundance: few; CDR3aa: SVGRTLTDTQY
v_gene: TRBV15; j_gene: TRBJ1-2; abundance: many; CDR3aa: ATSRGGTERNYGYT
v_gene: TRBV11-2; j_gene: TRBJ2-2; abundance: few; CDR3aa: ASSLRLEFTGELF
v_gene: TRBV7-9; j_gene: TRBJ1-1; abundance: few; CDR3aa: ASTMFRGVTEAF
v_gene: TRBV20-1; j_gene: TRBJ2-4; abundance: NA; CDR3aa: SATVAKNIQY
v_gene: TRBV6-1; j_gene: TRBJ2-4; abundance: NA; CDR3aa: ASSGGQGGKNIQY
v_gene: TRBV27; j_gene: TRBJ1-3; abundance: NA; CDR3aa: ASSLNRFSGNTIY
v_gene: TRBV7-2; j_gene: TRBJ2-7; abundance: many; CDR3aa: ASSSNYEQY
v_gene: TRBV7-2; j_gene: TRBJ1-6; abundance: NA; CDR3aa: ASKTRINSPLH
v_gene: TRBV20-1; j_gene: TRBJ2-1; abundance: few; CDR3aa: SARDHRTSTLNEQF
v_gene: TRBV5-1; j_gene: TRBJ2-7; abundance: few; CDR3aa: ASSWGQGTYEQY